This T cell receptor (beta chain) was sequenced during a study of blood T cell repertoires in COVID-19 (dated by TCRdb to about 2020). For the wider study: The collaborator samples originated in the United States, Italy and Spain and spanned the acute and convalescent phases of COVID-19. The material from the prospective study consisted of cDNA or gDNA derived from T cells, B-cell-depleted T cells, or PBMCs. The dataset comprised deeply sampled blood TCRbeta repertoires from subjects exposed to, actively infected with, or recovered from COVID-19. The repertoires were released in a freely available public database intended as a resource for research on the immune response to SARS-CoV-2. The samples were drawn from the first 160 participants of the ongoing ImmuneRACE study and from some 1,300 subjects provided by 6 global collaborators. A de-identified subject ID, COVID-19 status, age in years and sex were almost always included in the sample metadata. Where available, HLA class I and class II types were taken from metadata supplied by the sample provider and were not determined by assay-based typing.

Whole blood was collected in K2EDTA tubes by collaborating institutions according to the institutions' own protocols. For TCRbeta analysis, collaborators shipped samples as frozen whole blood, isolated PBMCs, or DNA extracted from either of those sample types. For this clone: Its antigen is unknown. Base quality data are lacking; no much larger clone is found one base away.

TCRbeta CDR3 regions were amplified from genomic DNA using the immunoSEQ Assay, a bias-controlled multiplex PCR. As for the original processing: Within the assay, amplification of reference gene primers was used to estimate how many nucleated cells each sample contained. Sequence reads were collapsed and filtered to measure the absolute abundance of every unique TCRbeta CDR3 rearrangement. For each sample, productive Simpson clonality was calculated by taking the square root of Simpson's diversity index across productive rearrangements. Sourced from immuneACCESS, this table was stored by TCRdb with only in-frame sequences that have V and J called. A share of the clones is absent; for the studies checked, an unresolved V gene accounts for under half, and the remainder has no known explanation. The DNA was the basis for D and trimming; V, J and clone size are from that table. The sample records approximately 250,000 clones, around four fifths of which are singletons. The ten largest clones represent more than 4% of the sample.

General findings and caveats noted by the study authors: Clinical and demographic metadata were provided uncurated, with the amount varying by source and participant.

V drops 2 bases and J drops 2 bases, leaving 7 bases in between. Reading the germline V gene gives CDR1 MDHEN and CDR2 SYDVKM. The CDR3, from cysteine to phenylalanine, totals 13 residues. Only the CDR3 DNA stays, 39 bases, in frame from base 1. The source is a man over 45 with acute or convalescent COVID-19. The rearranged segments are TRBV28 and TRBJ2-7; no D gene can be assigned with confidence. Material: peripheral blood. CDR3 protein: CASSLPQTYEQYF. The sequenced DNA: TGTGCCAGCAGTTTACCACAAACCTACGAGCAGTACTTC.